This TCR beta chain was found in a study of tumour-infiltrating T cells in Burkitt lymphoma. Study-wide context: Survival, overall and progression-free, tracked with productive clonality.

This CDR3 contains 20 residues. In germline, CDR1 is LNHNV, CDR2 YYDKDF (reference sequence). Trimming stripped 0 bases from V and 4 bases from J, with 27 bases between. Using immunoSEQ multiplex PCR, the repertoire was profiled, and TCRdb retains in-frame clones only, with some absent. The sample has tens of thousands of clones, approximately 31% seen once. V is TRBV15 and J is TRBJ1-1, with D possibly being TRBD1 (6 bases). The receptor was isolated from a human donor with Burkitt lymphoma. The specimen was tumor tissue. Here the CDR3 DNA reads TGTGCCACCAGCAGAGACCCCCGCCGACAAGGGGGGGATGGCGGCACTGAAGCTTTCTTT. Its translation is CATSRDPRRQGGDGGTEAFF.